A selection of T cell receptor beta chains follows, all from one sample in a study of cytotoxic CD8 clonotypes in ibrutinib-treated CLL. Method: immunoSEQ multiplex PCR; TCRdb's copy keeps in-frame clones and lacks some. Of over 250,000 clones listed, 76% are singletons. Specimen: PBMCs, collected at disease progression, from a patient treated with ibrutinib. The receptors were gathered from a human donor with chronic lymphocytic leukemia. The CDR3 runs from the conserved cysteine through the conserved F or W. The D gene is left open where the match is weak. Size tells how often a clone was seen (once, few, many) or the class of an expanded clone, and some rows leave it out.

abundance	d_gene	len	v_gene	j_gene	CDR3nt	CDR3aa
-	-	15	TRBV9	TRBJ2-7	TGTGCCAGCAGCTCCTCGCCGTACTCCTCCTACGAGCAGTACTTC	CASSSSPYSSYEQYF
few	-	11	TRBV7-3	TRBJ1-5	TGTGCCAGCAGCCTCCGTCAGCCCCAGCATTTT	CASSLRQPQHF
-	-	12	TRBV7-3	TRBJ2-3	TGTGCCAGCAGTCTTGGGTTTGATACGCAGTATTTT	CASSLGFDTQYF
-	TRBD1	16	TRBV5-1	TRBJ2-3	TGCGCCAGCAGCTTCAGGGACAGCTCGAGGACAGATACGCAGTATTTT	CASSFRDSSRTDTQYF
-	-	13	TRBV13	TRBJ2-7	TGTGCCAGCAGCTTAGGCTGGGTCTACGAGCAGTACTTC	CASSLGWVYEQYF
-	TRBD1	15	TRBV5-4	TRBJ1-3	TGTGCCAGCAGCCTGACAGGGACCTCTGGAAACACCATATATTTT	CASSLTGTSGNTIYF
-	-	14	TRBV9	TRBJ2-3	TGTGCCAGCAGCCTAGGACCCCGGGGGGATACGCAGTATTTT	CASSLGPRGDTQYF
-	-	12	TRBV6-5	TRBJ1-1	TGTGCCAGCAGTTTGGGGACAACTGAAGCTTTCTTT	CASSLGTTEAFF
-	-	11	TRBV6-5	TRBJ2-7	TGTGCCAGCAGGTTCGGCCGCGAGCAGTACTTC	CASRFGREQYF
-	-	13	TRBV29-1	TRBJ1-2	TGCAGTTACTCCGCTTCCCAGAACTATGGCTACACCTTC	CSYSASQNYGYTF
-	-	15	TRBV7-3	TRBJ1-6	TGTGCCAGCAGCTTAGCTGGGCGAGGTAATTCACCCCTCCACTTT	CASSLAGRGNSPLHF
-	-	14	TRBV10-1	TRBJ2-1	TGCGCCAGCAGTGAGGATTGGGCTGGCAATGAGCAGTTCTTC	CASSEDWAGNEQFF
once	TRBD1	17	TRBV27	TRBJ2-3	TGTGCCAGCAGTTCACCCCCGACAGGGGCAGGCACAGATACGCAGTATTTT	CASSSPPTGAGTDTQYF
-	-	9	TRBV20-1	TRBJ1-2	TGCAGTGCGCCAGGAGGCTACACCTTC	CSAPGGYTF
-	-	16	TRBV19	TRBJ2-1	TGTGCCAGTAGTATGGGTCGACCGGGAGCCTACAATGAGCAGTTCTTC	CASSMGRPGAYNEQFF
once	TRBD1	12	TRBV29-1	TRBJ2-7	TGCAGCGTTACCGACAGGGGGCACGAGCAGTACTTC	CSVTDRGHEQYF
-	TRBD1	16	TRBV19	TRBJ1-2	TGTGCCAGTAGTATAGCACCTACAGGGGGCCTCTATGGCTACACCTTC	CASSIAPTGGLYGYTF
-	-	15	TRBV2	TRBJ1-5	TGTGCCAGCGGCACACGGGACCCTGGGGTTCAGCCCCAGCATTTT	CASGTRDPGVQPQHF
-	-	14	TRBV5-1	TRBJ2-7	TGCGCCAGCAGCTTGGGTCGCAGGACCTACGAGCAGTACTTC	CASSLGRRTYEQYF
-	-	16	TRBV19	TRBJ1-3	TGTGCCAGTAGTTGGGGTTTACAATCGGATGGAAACACCATATATTTT	CASSWGLQSDGNTIYF
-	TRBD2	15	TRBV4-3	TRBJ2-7	TGCGCCAGCAGCCAAGCCACAGCGGGAGTATACGAGCAGTACTTC	CASSQATAGVYEQYF
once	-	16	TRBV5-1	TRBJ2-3	TGCGCCAGCGGAGGGAGGGACAGTCCTTTCACAGATACGCAGTATTTT	CASGGRDSPFTDTQYF
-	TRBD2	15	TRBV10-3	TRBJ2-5	TGTGCCATCAGTGACCAAGCGGGGGACACAGAGACCCAGTACTTC	CAISDQAGDTETQYF
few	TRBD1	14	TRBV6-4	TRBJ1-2	TGTGCCAGCAGTGTGACAGGGGGCAACTATGGCTACACCTTC	CASSVTGGNYGYTF
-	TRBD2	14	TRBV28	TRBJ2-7	TGTGCCAGCAGTTTCAGCGGGAGTAGTTACGAGCAGTACTTC	CASSFSGSSYEQYF
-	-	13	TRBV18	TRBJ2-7	TGTGCCAGCTCCCCGTTCCAAGCAGACGAGCAGTACTTC	CASSPFQADEQYF